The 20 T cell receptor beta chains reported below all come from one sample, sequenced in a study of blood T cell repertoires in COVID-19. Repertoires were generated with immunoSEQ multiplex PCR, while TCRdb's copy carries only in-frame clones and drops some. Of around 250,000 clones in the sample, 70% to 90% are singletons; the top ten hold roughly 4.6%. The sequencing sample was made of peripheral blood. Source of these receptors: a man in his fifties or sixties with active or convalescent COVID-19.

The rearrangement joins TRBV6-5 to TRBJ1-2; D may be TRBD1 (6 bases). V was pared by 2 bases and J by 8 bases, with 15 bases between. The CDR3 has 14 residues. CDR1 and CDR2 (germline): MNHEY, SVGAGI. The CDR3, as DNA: TGTGCCAGCAGTTACCGCAGGGGCCTCGACGGCTACACCTTC. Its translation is CASSYRRGLDGYTF.

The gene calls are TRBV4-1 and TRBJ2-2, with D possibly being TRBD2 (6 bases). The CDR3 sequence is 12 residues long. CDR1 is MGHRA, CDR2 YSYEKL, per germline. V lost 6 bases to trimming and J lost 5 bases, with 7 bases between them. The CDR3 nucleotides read TGCGCCAGCAGGGGGGGAACCGGGGAGCTGTTTTTT. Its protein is CASRGGTGELFF.

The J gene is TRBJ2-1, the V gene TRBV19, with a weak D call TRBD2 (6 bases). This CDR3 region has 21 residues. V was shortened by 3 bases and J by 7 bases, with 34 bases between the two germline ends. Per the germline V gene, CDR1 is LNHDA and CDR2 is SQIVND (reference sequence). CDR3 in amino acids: CASSIFGLAINTGGTNNEQFF. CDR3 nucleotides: TGTGCCAGTAGTATTTTTGGGCTCGCTATCAACACAGGCGGGACCAATAATGAGCAGTTCTTC.

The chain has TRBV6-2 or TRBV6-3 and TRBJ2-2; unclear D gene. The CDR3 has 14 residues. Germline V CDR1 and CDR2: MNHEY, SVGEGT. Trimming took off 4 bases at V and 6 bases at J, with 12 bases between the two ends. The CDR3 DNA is TGTGCCAGCAGTTCCCCGCGGCTGGCCGGGGAGCTGTTTTTT. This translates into CASSSPRLAGELFF.

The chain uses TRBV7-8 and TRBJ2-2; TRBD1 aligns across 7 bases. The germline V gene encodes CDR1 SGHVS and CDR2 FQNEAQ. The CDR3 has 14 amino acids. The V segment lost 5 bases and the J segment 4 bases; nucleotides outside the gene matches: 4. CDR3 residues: CASSPEGATGELFF. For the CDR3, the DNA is TGTGCCAGCAGCCCCGAGGGGGCCACCGGGGAGCTGTTTTTT.

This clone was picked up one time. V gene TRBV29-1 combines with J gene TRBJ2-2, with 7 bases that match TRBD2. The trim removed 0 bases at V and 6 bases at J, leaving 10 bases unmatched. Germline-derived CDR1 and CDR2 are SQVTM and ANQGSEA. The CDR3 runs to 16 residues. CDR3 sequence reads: CSVEDPGGGPAGELFF. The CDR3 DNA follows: TGCAGCGTTGAAGACCCGGGGGGAGGGCCGGCCGGGGAGCTGTTTTTT.

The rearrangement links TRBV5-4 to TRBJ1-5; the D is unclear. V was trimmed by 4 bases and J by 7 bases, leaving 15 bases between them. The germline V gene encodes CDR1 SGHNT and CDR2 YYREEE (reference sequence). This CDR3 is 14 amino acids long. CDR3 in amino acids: CASSPGFGDQPQHF. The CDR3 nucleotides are TGTGCCAGCAGCCCGGGATTCGGAGACCAGCCCCAGCATTTT.

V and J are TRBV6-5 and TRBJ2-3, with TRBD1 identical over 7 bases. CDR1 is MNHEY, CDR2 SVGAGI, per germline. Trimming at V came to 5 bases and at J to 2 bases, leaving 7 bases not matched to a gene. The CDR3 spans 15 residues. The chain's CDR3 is CASSNRGPPTDTQYF. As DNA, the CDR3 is TGTGCCAGCAGTAACAGGGGTCCCCCCACAGATACGCAGTATTTT.

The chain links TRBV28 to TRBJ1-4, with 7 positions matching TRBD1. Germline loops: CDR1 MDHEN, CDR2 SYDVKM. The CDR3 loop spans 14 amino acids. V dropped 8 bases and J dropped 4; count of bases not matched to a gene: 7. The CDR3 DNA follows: TGTGCCAGCGGTTCGGGACAGTTTAATGAAAAACTGTTTTTT. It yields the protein CASGSGQFNEKLFF.

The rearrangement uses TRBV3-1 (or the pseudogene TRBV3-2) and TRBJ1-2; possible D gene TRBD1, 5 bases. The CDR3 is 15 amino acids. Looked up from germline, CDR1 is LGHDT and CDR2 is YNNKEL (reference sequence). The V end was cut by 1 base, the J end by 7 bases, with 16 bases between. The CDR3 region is CASSQGGGLLGGYTF. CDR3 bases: TGTGCCAGCAGCCAAGGGGGGGGTCTCTTAGGTGGCTACACCTTC.

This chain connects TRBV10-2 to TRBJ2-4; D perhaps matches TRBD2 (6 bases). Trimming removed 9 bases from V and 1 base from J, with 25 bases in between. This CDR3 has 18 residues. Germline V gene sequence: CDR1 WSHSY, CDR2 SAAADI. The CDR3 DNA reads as TGCGCCAGACGCCCGTCATTCTGGGAGGCGAAGGCCAAAAACATTCAGTACTTC. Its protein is CARRPSFWEAKAKNIQYF.

The CDR3 bases are TGTGCCAGCAGTCGGGCGGGGTCCCCGAACACTGAAGCTTTCTTT. Translating gives CASSRAGSPNTEAFF. The chain uses TRBV28 and TRBJ1-1; D remains unclear. The CDR3 spans 15 residues. Germline V CDR1 and CDR2: MDHEN, SYDVKM. V dropped 5 bases and J dropped 1 base, with 14 bases sitting between them.

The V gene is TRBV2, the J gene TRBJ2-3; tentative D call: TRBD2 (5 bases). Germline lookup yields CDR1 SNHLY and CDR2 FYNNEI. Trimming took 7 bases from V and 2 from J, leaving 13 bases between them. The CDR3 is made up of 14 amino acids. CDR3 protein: CASNSGTPTDTQYF. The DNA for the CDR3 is TGTGCCAGCAATTCGGGAACCCCCACAGATACGCAGTATTTT.

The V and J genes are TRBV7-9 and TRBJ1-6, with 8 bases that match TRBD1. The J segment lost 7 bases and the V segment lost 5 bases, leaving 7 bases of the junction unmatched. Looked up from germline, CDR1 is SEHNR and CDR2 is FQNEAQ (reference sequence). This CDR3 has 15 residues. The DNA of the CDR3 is TGTGCCAGCAGCCAGACGACAGGGGCGAATTCACCCCTCCACTTT. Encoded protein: CASSQTTGANSPLHF.

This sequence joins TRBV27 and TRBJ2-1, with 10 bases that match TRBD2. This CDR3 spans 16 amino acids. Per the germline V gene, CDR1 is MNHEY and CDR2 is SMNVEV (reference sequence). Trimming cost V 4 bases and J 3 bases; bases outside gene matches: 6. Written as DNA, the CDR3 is TGTGCCAGCAGTTCGCTAGCGGGAGTTAGCTACAATGAGCAGTTCTTC. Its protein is CASSSLAGVSYNEQFF.

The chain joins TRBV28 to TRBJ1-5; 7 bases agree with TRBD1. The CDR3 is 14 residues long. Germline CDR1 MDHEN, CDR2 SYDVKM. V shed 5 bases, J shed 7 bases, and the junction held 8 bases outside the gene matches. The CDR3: CASSPRQGIQPQHF. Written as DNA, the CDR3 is TGTGCCAGCAGTCCAAGACAGGGAATCCAGCCCCAGCATTTT.

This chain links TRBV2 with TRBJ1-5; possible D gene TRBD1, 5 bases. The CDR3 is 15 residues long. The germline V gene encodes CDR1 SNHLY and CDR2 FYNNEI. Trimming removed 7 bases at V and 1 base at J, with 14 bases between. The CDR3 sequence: CASMGEGLSNQPQHF. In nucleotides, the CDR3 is TGTGCCAGCATGGGGGAGGGTCTGAGCAATCAGCCCCAGCATTTT.

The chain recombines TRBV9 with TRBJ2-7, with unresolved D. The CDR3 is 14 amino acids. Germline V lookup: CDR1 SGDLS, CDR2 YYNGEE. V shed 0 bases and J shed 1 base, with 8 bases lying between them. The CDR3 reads CASSVGGRSYEQYF. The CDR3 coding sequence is TGTGCCAGCAGCGTAGGTGGCAGATCCTACGAGCAGTACTTC.

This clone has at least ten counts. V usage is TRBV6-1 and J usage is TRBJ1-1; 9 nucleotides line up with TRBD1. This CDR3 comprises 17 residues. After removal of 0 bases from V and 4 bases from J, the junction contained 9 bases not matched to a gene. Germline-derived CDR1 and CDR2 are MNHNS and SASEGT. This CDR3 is CASSEARGTGLGTEAFF. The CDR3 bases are TGTGCCAGCAGTGAAGCGAGAGGGACAGGGCTGGGCACTGAAGCTTTCTTT.

The CDR3 DNA reads TGCGCCAGCAGCCTCACAAGACAGGGGGCTGTTACTGGGGCCAACGTCCTGACTTTC. Translation: CASSLTRQGAVTGANVLTF. This rearrangement joins TRBV4-3 to TRBJ2-6; 10 positions match TRBD1. From germline, CDR1 is LGHNA and CDR2 YSLEER. CDR3 length: 19 residues. Trimming took 4 bases from V and 2 from J; bases not matched to a gene: 11.